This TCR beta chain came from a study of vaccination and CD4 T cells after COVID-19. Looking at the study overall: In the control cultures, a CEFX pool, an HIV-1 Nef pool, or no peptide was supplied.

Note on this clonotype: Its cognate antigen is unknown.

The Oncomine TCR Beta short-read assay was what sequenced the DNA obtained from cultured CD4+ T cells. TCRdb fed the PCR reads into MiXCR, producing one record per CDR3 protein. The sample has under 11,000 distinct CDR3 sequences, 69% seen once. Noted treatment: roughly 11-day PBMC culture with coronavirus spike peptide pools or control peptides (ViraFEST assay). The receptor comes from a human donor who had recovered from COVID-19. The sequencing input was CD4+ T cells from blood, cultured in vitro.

CDR3 coding DNA: TGTGCCAGCAGCTTAGGAACCAACACAGATACGCAGTATTTT. This translates into CASSLGTNTDTQYF. The genes are TRBV11-3 and TRBJ2-3; no firm D call. The V gene lost 1 base and the J gene lost 2 bases, with 7 bases spanning the gap. The CDR3 contains 14 residues. Germline CDR1 SGHNT, CDR2 YENEEA.